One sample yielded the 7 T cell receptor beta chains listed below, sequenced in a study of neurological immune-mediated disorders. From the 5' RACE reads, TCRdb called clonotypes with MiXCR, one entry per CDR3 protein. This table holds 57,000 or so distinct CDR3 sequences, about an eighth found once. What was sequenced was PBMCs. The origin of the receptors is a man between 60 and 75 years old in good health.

This chain's CDR3 is CASSVEGRGDTQYF. Written as DNA, the CDR3 is TGTGCCAGCAGCGTAGAGGGCCGAGGAGATACGCAGTATTTT. The V and J genes are TRBV9 and TRBJ2-3; D is undetermined. This CDR3 spans 14 amino acids. CDR1 and CDR2 from the germline V gene are SGDLS and YYNGEE. V lost 0 bases and J lost 5, with 10 bases in between.

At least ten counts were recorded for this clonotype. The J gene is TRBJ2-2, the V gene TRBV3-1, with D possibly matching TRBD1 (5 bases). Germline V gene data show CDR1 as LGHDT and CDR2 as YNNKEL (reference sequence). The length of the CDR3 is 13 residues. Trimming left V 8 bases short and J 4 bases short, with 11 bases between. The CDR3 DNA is TGTGCCAGCTCACAGGTTCGCACCGGGGAGCTGTTTTTT. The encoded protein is CASSQVRTGELFF. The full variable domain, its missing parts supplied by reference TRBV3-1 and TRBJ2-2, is DTAVSQTPKYLVTQMGNDKSIKCEQNLGHDTMYWYKQDSKKFLKIMFSYNNKELIINETVPNRFSPKSPDKAHLNLHINSLELGDSAVYFCASSQVRTGELFFGEGSRLTVL.

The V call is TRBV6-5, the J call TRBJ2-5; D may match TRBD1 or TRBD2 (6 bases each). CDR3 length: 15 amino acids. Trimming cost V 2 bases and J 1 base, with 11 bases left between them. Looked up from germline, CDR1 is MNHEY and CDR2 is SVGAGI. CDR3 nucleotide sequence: TGTGCCAGCAGTTACCCGGGGGCCTCCCAAGAGACCCAGTACTTC. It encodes CASSYPGASQETQYF.

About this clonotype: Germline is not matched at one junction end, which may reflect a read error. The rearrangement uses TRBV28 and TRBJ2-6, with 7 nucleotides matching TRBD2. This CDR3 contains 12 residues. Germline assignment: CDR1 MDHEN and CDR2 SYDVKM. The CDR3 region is CASRGGTNVPTF. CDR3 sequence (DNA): TGTGCCAGCAGGGGGGGGACCAACGTCCCGACTTTC.

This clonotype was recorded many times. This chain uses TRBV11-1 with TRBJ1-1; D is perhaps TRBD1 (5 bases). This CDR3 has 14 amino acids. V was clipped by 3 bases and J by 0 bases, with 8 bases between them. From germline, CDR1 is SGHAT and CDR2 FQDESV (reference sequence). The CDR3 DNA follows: TGTGCCAGCAGCTTGGAGGGGATGAACACTGAAGCTTTCTTT. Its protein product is CASSLEGMNTEAFF.

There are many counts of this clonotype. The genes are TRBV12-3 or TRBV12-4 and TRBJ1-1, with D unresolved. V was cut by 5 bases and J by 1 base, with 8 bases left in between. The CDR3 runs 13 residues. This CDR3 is CASSVTENTEAFF. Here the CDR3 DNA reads TGTGCCAGCAGTGTGACGGAGAACACTGAAGCTTTCTTT.

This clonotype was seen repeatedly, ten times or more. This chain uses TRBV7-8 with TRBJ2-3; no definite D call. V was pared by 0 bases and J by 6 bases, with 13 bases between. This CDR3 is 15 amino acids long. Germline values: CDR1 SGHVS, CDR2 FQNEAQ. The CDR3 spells CASSLAGPQEDTQYF. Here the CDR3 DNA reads TGTGCCAGCAGCTTAGCAGGCCCCCAGGAGGATACGCAGTATTTT.